A single sample is the source of the 20 T cell receptor beta chains below, sequenced in a study of cytomegalovirus exposure and HLA in healthy donors. The PCR employed 60 Vbeta primers together with 13 Jbeta primers. Assay: immunoSEQ multiplex PCR; the TCRdb copy retains only in-frame clones and omits some. Among 95,000 to 100,000 clones listed, approximately 75% were seen once. The sample was PBMCs. These receptors originate from a woman aged 40 to 50 in good health and CMV-seronegative.

In this sample, this clone turned up once. Other nucleotide sequences from this sample produce the same CDR3. The chain is built from TRBV13 and TRBJ2-7, with 12 bases identical to TRBD1. CDR1 PRHDT and CDR2 FYEKMQ come from the germline V gene (reference sequence). The CDR3 extends over 18 amino acids. Trimming at V came to 2 bases and at J to 2 bases, leaving 10 bases not matched to a gene. The DNA of the CDR3 is TGTGCCAGCAGCTTAACGGGACAGGGGGCGAGCCTGGCCTACGAGCAGTACTTC. Amino acid sequence: CASSLTGQGASLAYEQYF.

V usage is TRBV7-2 and J usage is TRBJ2-6, with 7 bases lining up with TRBD2. This CDR3 has 14 residues. Unmatched junction bases numbered 2, after V lost 5 bases and J lost 4 bases. Germline CDR1 reads SGHTA; CDR2 reads FQGNSA. The CDR3 loop reads CASSRDYGANVLTF. The CDR3 DNA is TGTGCCAGCAGCCGGGACTACGGGGCCAACGTCCTGACTTTC. Based on the CDR3 plus reference TRBV7-2 and TRBJ2-6, the full variable domain is GAGVSQSPSNKVTEKGKDVELRCDPISGHTALYWYRQSLGQGLEFLIYFQGNSAPDKSGLPSDRFSAERTGGSVSTLTIQRTQQEDSAVYLCASSRDYGANVLTFGAGSRLTVL.

The rearrangement uses TRBV7-6 and TRBJ2-1, with 10 positions matching TRBD2. The CDR3 covers 16 residues. Germline CDR1 is SGHVS and CDR2 is FNYEAQ. Germline trimming cut 3 bases from V and 2 bases from J; bases unmatched to any gene: 4. CDR3 nucleotides: TGTGCCAGCAGCTTGACCGGGACTAGCGCCTACAATGAGCAGTTCTTC. Amino acids: CASSLTGTSAYNEQFF.

This chain joins TRBV19 and TRBJ2-2; 8 bases map to TRBD1. From germline, CDR1 is LNHDA and CDR2 SQIVND (reference sequence). J lost 4 bases, V lost 3 bases, and 7 bases had no gene match. The CDR3 spans 16 residues. In DNA form, the CDR3 reads TGTGCCAGTAGTATCGGCCAGGGGGCGGGCACCGGGGAGCTGTTTTTT. It codes for CASSIGQGAGTGELFF. Variable domain in full (rest from reference TRBV19 and TRBJ2-2): DGGITQSPKYLFRKEGQNVTLSCEQNLNHDAMYWYRQDPGQGLRLIYYSQIVNDFQKGDIAEGYSVSREKKESFPLTVTSAQKNPTAFYLCASSIGQGAGTGELFFGEGSRLTVL.

The chain is built from TRBV30 and TRBJ2-2; a weak D match, TRBD1 (5 bases). V shed 3 bases and J shed 5 bases, with 13 bases lying between them. CDR1 is GTSNPN, CDR2 SVGIG, per germline (reference sequence). This CDR3 spans 14 amino acids. CDR3 sequence (DNA): TGTGCCTGGAGCCGTTCAGGGTTAACCGGGGAGCTGTTTTTT. It yields the protein CAWSRSGLTGELFF.

This rearrangement joins TRBV11-2 to TRBJ1-2; D not resolved. Deletions cut 1 base from V and 4 bases from J, with 10 bases between. This CDR3 has 14 amino acids. Germline CDR1 SGHAT, CDR2 FQNNGV. The CDR3 protein is CASSLVRRFYGYTF. CDR3 in DNA: TGTGCCAGCAGCTTAGTTCGGCGGTTCTATGGCTACACCTTC.

V is TRBV4-3 and J is TRBJ2-3, with D perhaps TRBD2 (5 bases). In germline, CDR1 is LGHNA, CDR2 YSLEER. Deletions cut 3 bases from V and 4 bases from J, with 14 bases between. The CDR3 is 15 residues long. CDR3 amino acids: CASSHSDYRADTQYF. DNA for the CDR3: TGCGCCAGCAGCCATTCCGACTACAGAGCAGATACGCAGTATTTT.

V usage is TRBV19 and J usage is TRBJ1-4; the D is unclear. V lost 7 bases, J lost 8 bases, and 17 bases lay in between. This CDR3 has 14 amino acids. Germline V gene sequence: CDR1 LNHDA, CDR2 SQIVND (reference sequence). Here the CDR3 reads CASTLRGFNEKLFF. CDR3 DNA sequence: TGTGCCAGTACTCTTCGGGGTTTCAACGAAAAACTGTTTTTT.

This rearrangement joins TRBV6-5 to TRBJ1-1; perhaps TRBD1 as D (5 bases). V lost 7 bases and J 4 bases, leaving 7 bases between the germline ends. This CDR3 contains 11 residues. Germline V gives CDR1 MNHEY, CDR2 SVGAGI. The CDR3 nucleotides read TGTGCCAGCAAAAGGGGCACTGAAGCTTTCTTT. Its translation is CASKRGTEAFF.

The genes are TRBV4-3 and TRBJ2-5, with D perhaps matching TRBD1 (5 bases). The CDR3 runs 12 residues. The germline CDR1 and CDR2 sequences are LGHNA and YSLEER. V gave up 8 bases and J gave up 5 bases, with 12 bases separating them. As DNA, the CDR3 is TGCGCCAGCGGGGCTCCAGGGGAGACCCAGTACTTC. Translation: CASGAPGETQYF.

This clone was detected only once. The chain employs TRBV19 and TRBJ2-3; TRBD1 agrees at 7 bases. Germline-derived CDR1 and CDR2 are LNHDA and SQIVND (reference sequence). The CDR3 spans 14 residues. With V trimmed by 5 bases and J by 2 bases, 4 bases remained unmatched. The CDR3 DNA is TGTGCCAGTAGTCCACAGGGGCTCACAGATACGCAGTATTTT. Translated, it gives CASSPQGLTDTQYF.

There are a few counts of this clone. The V call is TRBV7-2, the J call TRBJ2-5; D is unclear. Trimming took 2 bases from V and 10 from J, leaving 17 bases between them. The CDR3 sequence is 14 residues long. The germline gives CDR1 SGHTA, CDR2 FQGNSA. The DNA of the CDR3 is TGTGCCAGCAGCTTATCGACTGGTGTGAGTTTCCAGTACTTC. It codes for CASSLSTGVSFQYF.

This clone has only a few counts. The chain uses TRBV6-1 and TRBJ1-2; 7 nucleotides match TRBD1. The germline V gene encodes CDR1 MNHNS and CDR2 SASEGT. The CDR3 contains 13 residues. J was trimmed by 4 bases and V by 10 bases; bases with no gene match: 9. CDR3: CANSGTVSYGYTF. In DNA, the CDR3 is TGTGCCAACTCCGGGACAGTTAGCTATGGCTACACCTTC.

The CDR3 is CASSLGTSLLQETQYF. The CDR3 nucleotides are TGTGCCAGCAGCCTCGGGACTAGCCTACTCCAAGAGACCCAGTACTTC. The rearrangement links TRBV13 to TRBJ2-5; 9 nucleotides match TRBD2. Germline assignment: CDR1 PRHDT and CDR2 FYEKMQ (reference sequence). The V gene end was trimmed by 5 bases and the J gene end by 1 base; junction bases not matched to a gene: 8. This CDR3 spans 16 amino acids.

The chain combines TRBV6-6 with TRBJ2-5; D is perhaps TRBD1 (5 bases). The CDR3 length is 14 residues. V gave up 2 bases and J gave up 4 bases, with 11 bases separating them. The germline V gene has CDR1 MNHNY and CDR2 SVGAGI (reference sequence). CDR3 sequence: CASSYPRGRETQYF. The CDR3 nucleotides are TGTGCCAGCAGTTACCCAAGGGGCCGAGAGACCCAGTACTTC.

This chain joins TRBV10-1 and TRBJ2-1, with TRBD2 matching 10 bases. Trimming cost V 0 bases and J 3 bases; bases outside gene matches: 8. The germline V gene encodes CDR1 WNHNN and CDR2 SYGVQD (reference sequence). This CDR3 contains 18 residues. CDR3 region: CASSESILAGVSYNEQFF. CDR3 DNA: TGCGCCAGCAGTGAGTCGATCCTAGCGGGAGTTAGCTACAATGAGCAGTTCTTC.

V and J are TRBV28 and TRBJ2-7; 7 bases fit TRBD2. CDR1 and CDR2 (germline): MDHEN, SYDVKM. V trimming: 4 bases; J trimming: 7 bases; junction bases outside the gene matches: 7. The CDR3 has 13 amino acids. The CDR3 DNA reads as TGTGCCAGCAGTTGGGAGGGATCGTATGAGCAGTACTTC. Its translation is CASSWEGSYEQYF.

The chain links TRBV18 to TRBJ1-2; 12 bases match TRBD1. V trimming: 3 bases; J trimming: 4 bases; junction bases outside the gene matches: 12. CDR1 and CDR2 from the germline V gene are KGHSH and LQKENI. This CDR3 region has 18 residues. Here the CDR3 DNA reads TGTGCCAGCTCACCCTCCGGGACAGGGGGCGCAGGGGCCTATGGCTACACCTTC. It codes for CASSPSGTGGAGAYGYTF.

On this clone itself: The same CDR3 also results from other DNA sequences found in this sample. The V call is TRBV18, the J call TRBJ2-3, with 13 bases identical to TRBD2. V lost 2 bases, J lost 1 base, and 0 bases stayed unmatched. This CDR3 has 16 amino acids. Germline CDR1 is KGHSH and CDR2 is LQKENI. The CDR3 nucleotides are TGTGCCAGCTCACCAGGACTAGCGGGGGGCACAGATACGCAGTATTTT. Protein sequence: CASSPGLAGGTDTQYF.

This clone was observed a few times. V usage is TRBV19 and J usage is TRBJ1-4; possible D gene TRBD1, 5 bases. Germline V gene lookup returns CDR1 LNHDA and CDR2 SQIVND (reference sequence). The V end was cut by 4 bases, the J end by 6 bases, with 15 bases between. This CDR3 comprises 15 residues. The CDR3 sequence is CASSTSGTAHEKLFF. CDR3 in DNA: TGTGCCAGTAGTACCTCCGGGACTGCCCATGAAAAACTGTTTTTT.